These 13 T cell receptor beta chains were all obtained from the same sample, sequenced in a study of response to subunit inactivated influenza vaccine. TCRdb used MiXCR to reprocess the RT-PCR reads, holding one entry per CDR3 protein. In the table there are hundreds of thousands of distinct CDR3 sequences, about 15% of which are singletons. The sequences come from PBMCs from blood, collected roughly 15 days before vaccination. All receptors come from a man in his forties or fifties who received an inactivated influenza vaccine.

This clonotype has only a few counts. This chain joins TRBV28 and TRBJ2-7; no firm D call. Germline V gene sequence: CDR1 MDHEN, CDR2 SYDVKM. Trimming removed 7 bases at V and 6 bases at J, with 7 bases between. The CDR3 is 10 residues long. Here the CDR3 reads CASNGPEQYF. CDR3 bases: TGTGCCAGCAACGGACCCGAGCAGTACTTC.

The CDR3 DNA reads as TGTGCCAGCAGCTCCCCAACTCAACACAGGAAGACCCAGTACTTC. It specifies CASSSPTQHRKTQYF. This chain links TRBV11-1 with TRBJ2-5; the D gene is possibly TRBD1 (5 bases). With 4 bases removed from V and 6 bases from J, the gap between germline ends came to 18 bases. Germline V CDR1 and CDR2: SGHAT, FQDESV (reference sequence). This CDR3 region has 15 residues.

V gene TRBV7-2 combines with J gene TRBJ1-5; perhaps TRBD1 as D (5 bases). The V gene lost 4 bases and the J gene lost 9 bases, with 16 bases spanning the gap. The length of the CDR3 is 14 residues. In germline, CDR1 is SGHTA, CDR2 FQGNSA. The CDR3: CASSSRGGSLPQHF. The CDR3 region has the DNA TGTGCCAGCAGCTCTCGGGGGGGGTCGTTGCCCCAGCATTTT.

This clonotype has a handful of counts. The V call is TRBV20-1, the J call TRBJ2-1; tentative D call: TRBD1 (5 bases). Trimming removed 3 bases from V and 4 bases from J, with 10 bases in between. CDR3 size: 13 residues. Germline CDR1 reads DFQATT; CDR2 reads SNEGSKA (reference sequence). CDR3 residues: CSASPRTYNEQFF. CDR3 nucleotide sequence: TGCAGTGCTAGTCCCAGGACATACAATGAGCAGTTCTTC.

This clonotype has only a few counts. The rearrangement links TRBV7-2 to TRBJ2-5, with TRBD2 matching over 10 bases. This CDR3 has 16 residues. The V segment lost 6 bases and the J segment 4 bases; nucleotides outside the gene matches: 11. The germline V gene has CDR1 SGHTA and CDR2 FQGNSA. CDR3: CASSQKPAGGGETQYF. The CDR3 DNA reads TGTGCCAGCAGTCAAAAACCAGCGGGAGGGGGAGAGACCCAGTACTTC.

V and J are TRBV5-1 and TRBJ1-1, with D possibly TRBD1 on 6 matching bases. Per the germline V gene, CDR1 is SGHRS and CDR2 is YFSETQ. The CDR3 sequence is 13 residues long. V dropped 4 bases and J dropped 4 bases, with 11 bases sitting between them. The CDR3 bases are TGCGCCAGCAGCCGAGGGACATCCACTGAAGCTTTCTTT. Translated, it gives CASSRGTSTEAFF.

This clonotype was counted many times. The chain couples TRBV12-3 or TRBV12-4 to TRBJ2-7; maybe TRBD1 (6 bases). The CDR3 totals 14 residues. With 5 bases removed from V and 2 bases from J, the gap between germline ends came to 13 bases. CDR3 nucleotides: TGTGCCAGCAGTCTCTACAGGGAAACCTACGAGCAGTACTTC. Protein product: CASSLYRETYEQYF.

This clonotype occurred many times. The rearrangement joins TRBV20-1 to TRBJ2-1; 10 bases align to TRBD2. Germline CDR1 and CDR2: DFQATT and SNEGSKA (reference sequence). The CDR3 extends over 16 amino acids. V dropped 4 bases and J dropped 5; count of bases not matched to a gene: 11. The CDR3 sequence is CSAIPLGLAAHNEQFF. In nucleotides, the CDR3 is TGCAGTGCTATCCCCTTAGGACTAGCGGCCCACAATGAGCAGTTCTTC.

The V gene is TRBV9, the J gene TRBJ2-1, with a weak D call TRBD2 (6 bases). In germline, CDR1 is SGDLS, CDR2 YYNGEE. Trimming left V 4 bases short and J 4 bases short, with 15 bases between. The CDR3 has 15 amino acids. CDR3 bases: TGTGCCAGCAGCAGAAGACTAGTGAATTACAATGAGCAGTTCTTC. This codes for CASSRRLVNYNEQFF.

In its sample, this clonotype was seen many times. The J gene is TRBJ1-1, the V gene TRBV4-3; the D is unclear. CDR1 and CDR2 from the germline V gene are LGHNA and YSLEER. V was cut by 2 bases and J by 1 base, with 23 bases left in between. This CDR3 has 19 amino acids. Written as DNA, the CDR3 is TGCGCCAGCAGCCAATGTGTCGCATCGACTGGAGACCAGAACACTGAAGCTTTCTTT. Translation gives CASSQCVASTGDQNTEAFF.

This clonotype came up once. The chain links TRBV4-1 to TRBJ2-3, with 8 bases identical to TRBD2. The V and J ends lost 0 bases and 6 bases, in that order; junction bases with no gene match: 20. The CDR3 extends over 20 amino acids. Germline CDR1 reads MGHRA; CDR2 reads YSYEKL. CDR3 region: CASSQDLGGPGGGFSDTQYF. The CDR3 DNA sequence: TGCGCCAGCAGCCAAGACCTGGGTGGACCTGGCGGGGGGTTTTCGGATACGCAGTATTTT.

This clonotype was observed a few times. The CDR3 here is CATSDLRDRQETQYF. The CDR3 DNA follows: TGTGCCACCAGTGATTTGCGGGACAGGCAAGAGACCCAGTACTTC. J is TRBJ2-5 and V is TRBV24-1, with TRBD1 matching over 8 bases. V gave up 0 bases and J gave up 2 bases; unmatched junction bases: 1. Germline CDR1 and CDR2: KGHDR and SFDVKD. The CDR3 spans 15 residues.

In its sample, this clonotype was seen many times. This sequence joins TRBV2 and TRBJ2-3; D remains unclear. Germline V gene sequence: CDR1 SNHLY, CDR2 FYNNEI. Trimming took off 7 bases at V and 7 bases at J, with 9 bases between the two ends. There are 11 residues in the CDR3. This CDR3 is CASKTENTQYF. CDR3 nucleotide sequence: TGTGCCAGCAAAACGGAAAATACGCAGTATTTT.